Shown below are 20 T cell receptor beta chains from a single sample sequenced in a study of response to subunit inactivated influenza vaccine. One entry per CDR3 protein results from TCRdb running MiXCR on the RT-PCR reads. Of about 570,000 distinct CDR3 sequences listed, over 9.5% were seen once; the top ten hold about 10%. Source: PBMCs from blood, taken on the day of vaccination. The receptors shown here come from a man aged 50-60 years who received an inactivated influenza vaccine.

The rearrangement links TRBV9 to TRBJ2-7; 8 bases map to TRBD1. CDR3 length: 14 residues. Germline trimming cut 0 bases from V and 2 bases from J; bases unmatched to any gene: 1. Germline values: CDR1 SGDLS, CDR2 YYNGEE. Written as DNA, the CDR3 is TGTGCCAGCAGCGTAGGGACAGGGCCCTACGAGCAGTACTTC. It yields the protein CASSVGTGPYEQYF.

This clonotype was counted ten times or more. The J gene is TRBJ1-5, the V gene TRBV6-5, with a possible D match to TRBD1 (5 bases). Between the trimmed V and J ends, which lost 4 bases and 7 bases, there was a span of 14 bases. This CDR3 is built from 14 residues. The V gene's germline CDR1 is MNHEY and CDR2 SVGAGI. CDR3 sequence: CASSSLGGYQPQHF. The CDR3 DNA sequence: TGTGCCAGCAGTTCCCTGGGGGGTTACCAGCCCCAGCATTTT.

The chain uses TRBV10-3 and TRBJ2-5; 7 nucleotides match TRBD1. V gave up 9 bases and J gave up 4 bases; unmatched junction bases: 5. Germline V gene data show CDR1 as ENHRY and CDR2 as SYGVKD. The CDR3 is 12 residues long. The CDR3: CAIGTDRETQYF. CDR3 nucleotide sequence: TGTGCCATAGGGACAGATAGAGAGACCCAGTACTTC.

V usage is TRBV18 and J usage is TRBJ2-7; tentatively, D is TRBD1 or TRBD2 (5 bases each). Trimming took 8 bases from V and 0 from J, leaving 11 bases between them. Germline-derived CDR1 and CDR2 are KGHSH and LQKENI. The CDR3 loop spans 13 amino acids. The CDR3 reads CASTAGTSYEQYF. The CDR3 DNA reads as TGTGCCAGCACAGCCGGGACCTCCTACGAGCAGTACTTC.

This clonotype was counted many times. CDR3 nucleotide sequence: TGTGCCACCAATTGGTTGACCTACGAGCAGTACTTC. Translated: CATNWLTYEQYF. This chain joins TRBV5-8 and TRBJ2-7; D gene uncertain. The CDR3 spans 12 residues. In germline, CDR1 is SGHTS, CDR2 YDEGEE. V was clipped by 9 bases and J by 2 bases, with 12 bases between them.

This clonotype was observed a handful of times. The chain combines TRBV20-1 with TRBJ2-2; 10 bases agree with TRBD1. The CDR3 runs to 14 residues. Germline CDR1 is DFQATT and CDR2 is SNEGSKA (reference sequence). The V gene end was trimmed by 6 bases and the J gene end by 6 bases; junction bases not matched to a gene: 7. The CDR3 sequence: CSARGTGESGELFF. The CDR3 DNA reads as TGCAGTGCACGAGGGACAGGGGAGTCCGGGGAGCTGTTTTTT.

This clonotype is a singleton in its sample. The V and J genes are TRBV6-1 and TRBJ1-3; 9 nucleotides align to TRBD1. V shed 5 bases, J shed 3 bases, and the junction held 11 bases outside the gene matches. This CDR3 spans 17 amino acids. Germline lookup yields CDR1 MNHNS and CDR2 SASEGT. This CDR3 is CASSRVSGTGFGNTIYF. DNA for the CDR3: TGTGCCAGCAGTCGAGTCTCGGGGACAGGGTTTGGAAACACCATATATTTT.

This clonotype has only a few counts. The V and J genes are TRBV12-3 or TRBV12-4 and TRBJ2-1; possible D gene TRBD2, 5 bases. CDR3 length: 15 residues. V was pared by 3 bases and J by 9 bases, with 18 bases between. The CDR3 region has the DNA TGTGCCAGCAGTTTGGTTGTTGGGTCTCTAGCTGAGCAGTTCTTC. This codes for CASSLVVGSLAEQFF.

This clonotype was counted a few times. The CDR3 nucleotides are TGTGCCAGCAGCTACCGGGGGACTCCGCGGGGGATCACCAACACTGAAGCTTTCTTT. It specifies CASSYRGTPRGITNTEAFF. The chain carries TRBV6-2 or TRBV6-3 and TRBJ1-1, with TRBD1 as a possible D gene (5 bases). The ends were cut back, 6 bases at V and 2 bases at J, with 28 bases in the middle. The CDR3 consists of 19 residues. CDR1 MNHEY and CDR2 SVGEGT come from the germline V gene.

The chain carries TRBV29-1 and TRBJ2-2; TRBD2 matches at 8 bases. CDR3 length: 13 amino acids. Germline V CDR1 and CDR2: SQVTM, ANQGSEA. The trim removed 7 bases at V and 3 bases at J, leaving 4 bases unmatched. The CDR3 region is CSGAGEDTGELFF. The DNA of the CDR3 is TGCAGCGGAGCGGGAGAGGACACCGGGGAGCTGTTTTTT.

The chain has TRBV6-1 and TRBJ1-5, with D unclear. Germline V gene data show CDR1 as MNHNS and CDR2 as SASEGT. The CDR3 has 13 residues. V was clipped by 8 bases and J by 3 bases, with 11 bases between them. The CDR3 DNA sequence: TGTGCCAGCTATCCAGGATACAATCAGCCCCAGCATTTT. It codes for CASYPGYNQPQHF.

This clonotype was observed at least ten times. This chain uses TRBV3-1 with TRBJ2-2; TRBD1 or TRBD2 may be the D gene (6 bases each). CDR1 and CDR2 (germline): LGHDT, YNNKEL (reference sequence). The CDR3 is made up of 13 amino acids. V lost 4 bases to trimming and J lost 9 bases, with 12 bases between them. The DNA of the CDR3 is TGTGCCAGCAGCCCAATGCGGGACAGGGAGCTGTTTTTT. This translates into CASSPMRDRELFF.

This chain connects TRBV5-1 to TRBJ2-1; possibly TRBD1 or TRBD2 for D (6 bases each). CDR3 length: 16 residues. The germline V and J ends were trimmed by 0 bases and 6 bases, with 16 bases remaining between them. Germline CDR1 reads SGHRS; CDR2 reads YFSETQ. CDR3 loop: CASSLAWGAPSNEQFF. The CDR3 DNA is TGCGCCAGCAGCTTGGCGTGGGGGGCGCCGAGCAATGAGCAGTTCTTC.

This clonotype was picked up a small number of times. This chain connects TRBV20-1 to TRBJ2-7; D is perhaps TRBD1 (5 bases). V lost 6 bases and J lost 0, with 15 bases in between. The CDR3 loop spans 14 amino acids. In germline, CDR1 is DFQATT, CDR2 SNEGSKA (reference sequence). This CDR3 reads CSALGAESSYEQYF. The CDR3, as DNA: TGCAGTGCCCTAGGGGCGGAGAGCTCCTACGAGCAGTACTTC.

The chain couples TRBV6-2 or TRBV6-3 to TRBJ2-7; D unresolved. The V gene's germline CDR1 is MNHEY and CDR2 SVGEGT. The CDR3 consists of 13 residues. V shed 1 base and J shed 6 bases, with 10 bases lying between them. CDR3 sequence (DNA): TGTGCCAGCAGTTACTTACAGCTTATCGAGCAGTACTTC. Translating it yields CASSYLQLIEQYF.

This rearrangement joins TRBV25-1 to TRBJ1-5; the match to TRBD1 covers 7 bases. Unmatched junction bases numbered 0, after V lost 4 bases and J lost 6 bases. Germline V CDR1 and CDR2: MGHDK, SYGVNS. The CDR3 consists of 12 residues. For the CDR3, the DNA is TGTGCCAGCAGTGCAGGGGGTCAGCCCCAGCATTTT. This codes for CASSAGGQPQHF.

This clonotype turned up a few times. The chain uses TRBV6-2 or TRBV6-3 and TRBJ1-2; 8 bases match TRBD1. The CDR3 totals 14 residues. The germline gives CDR1 MNHEY, CDR2 SVGEGT. With V trimmed by 4 bases and J by 2 bases, 3 bases remained unmatched. The CDR3 DNA follows: TGTGCCAGCAGTTTATGGACAGGGAACTATGGCTACACCTTC. Its protein product is CASSLWTGNYGYTF.

This clonotype was counted only a few times. The chain combines TRBV10-3 with TRBJ2-3; TRBD1 matches 10 bases. CDR1 and CDR2 from the germline V gene are ENHRY and SYGVKD. The trim removed 0 bases at V and 3 bases at J, leaving 18 bases unmatched. The CDR3 totals 21 residues. DNA for the CDR3: TGTGCCATCAGTGAGTCACTTGCGGGGACCAGGGACAGGGGTGGAACAGATACGCAGTATTTT. It codes for CAISESLAGTRDRGGTDTQYF.

About this clonotype: A read error may explain this, as a much larger clone is one base away. V is TRBV12-3 or TRBV12-4 and J is TRBJ1-5, with D perhaps TRBD1 (6 bases). The CDR3 runs to 15 residues. Here the CDR3 reads CASTDSFDSNKPQHF. The CDR3 DNA is TGTGCCAGCACGGACAGTTTCGATAGCAATAAGCCCCAGCATTTT.

This sequence joins TRBV7-2 and TRBJ2-7; a weak D match, TRBD1 (6 bases). The CDR3 has 14 amino acids. Per the germline V gene, CDR1 is SGHTA and CDR2 is FQGNSA. V was pared by 5 bases and J by 3 bases, with 14 bases between. CDR3 nucleotides: TGTGCCAGCAGCCCTCAGAAGGGGGACTACGAGCAGTACTTC. Translation gives CASSPQKGDYEQYF. Full variable domain (outside the CDR3, taken from reference TRBV7-2 and TRBJ2-7): GAGVSQSPSNKVTEKGKDVELRCDPISGHTALYWYRQSLGQGLEFLIYFQGNSAPDKSGLPSDRFSAERTGGSVSTLTIQRTQQEDSAVYLCASSPQKGDYEQYFGPGTRLTVT.